This passage covers 2 T cell receptor beta chains from one sample sequenced in a study of cytomegalovirus exposure and HLA in healthy donors. Amplification used 60 Vbeta primers and 13 Jbeta primers. Produced via immunoSEQ multiplex PCR; TCRdb's table is partial and in-frame only. The sample comprises some 130,000 clones, 80% of which are singletons, and approximately 4.8% rests with the top ten. Sequencing was carried out using PBMCs. These receptors originate from a man between 25 and 39 years old in good health.

The V and J genes are TRBV28 and TRBJ2-1; D gene uncertain. From germline, CDR1 is MDHEN and CDR2 SYDVKM. The CDR3 contains 14 residues. The V end was cut by 5 bases, the J end by 3 bases, with 11 bases between. The CDR3 loop is CASSRQDLYNEQFF. CDR3 DNA: TGTGCCAGCAGTAGGCAGGATCTCTACAATGAGCAGTTCTTC.

V usage is TRBV4-3 and J usage is TRBJ2-5; D is undetermined. CDR1 is LGHNA and CDR2 is YSLEER in the germline V gene. This CDR3 region has 13 residues. V was shortened by 4 bases and J by 5 bases, with 11 bases between the two germline ends. The CDR3 region is CASSPLTGETQYF. In nucleotides, the CDR3 is TGCGCCAGCAGCCCCCTGACCGGGGAGACCCAGTACTTC.